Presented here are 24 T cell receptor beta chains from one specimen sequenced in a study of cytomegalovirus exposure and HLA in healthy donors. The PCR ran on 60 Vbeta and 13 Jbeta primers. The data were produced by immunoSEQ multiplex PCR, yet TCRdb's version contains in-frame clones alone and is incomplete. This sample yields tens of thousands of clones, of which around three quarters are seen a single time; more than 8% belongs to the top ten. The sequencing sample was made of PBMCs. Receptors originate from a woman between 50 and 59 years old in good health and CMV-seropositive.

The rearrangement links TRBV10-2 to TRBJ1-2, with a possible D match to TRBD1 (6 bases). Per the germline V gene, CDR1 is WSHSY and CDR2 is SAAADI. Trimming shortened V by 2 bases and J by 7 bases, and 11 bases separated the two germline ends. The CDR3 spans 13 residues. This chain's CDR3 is CASSERGGAGYTF. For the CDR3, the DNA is TGCGCCAGCAGTGAGCGGGGGGGGGCTGGCTACACCTTC.

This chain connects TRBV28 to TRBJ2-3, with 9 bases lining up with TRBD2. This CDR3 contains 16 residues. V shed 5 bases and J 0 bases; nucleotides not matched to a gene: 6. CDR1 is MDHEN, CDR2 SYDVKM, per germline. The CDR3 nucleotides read TGTGCCAGCAGTGCCATGGGACTAGCTAGCACAGATACGCAGTATTTT. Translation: CASSAMGLASTDTQYF.

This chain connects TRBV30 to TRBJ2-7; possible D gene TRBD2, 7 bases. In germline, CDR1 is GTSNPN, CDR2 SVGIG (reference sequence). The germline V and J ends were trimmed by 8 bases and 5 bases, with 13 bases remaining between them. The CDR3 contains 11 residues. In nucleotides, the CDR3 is TGTGCCCGGCGGGGGCTCGACGAGCAGTACTTC. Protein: CARRGLDEQYF.

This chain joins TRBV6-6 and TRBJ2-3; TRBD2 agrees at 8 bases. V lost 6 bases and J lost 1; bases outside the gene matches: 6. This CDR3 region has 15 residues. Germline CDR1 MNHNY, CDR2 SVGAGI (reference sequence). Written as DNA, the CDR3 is TGTGCCAGCAGCCGAGCGGGGGTGGGCACAGATACGCAGTATTTT. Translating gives CASSRAGVGTDTQYF.

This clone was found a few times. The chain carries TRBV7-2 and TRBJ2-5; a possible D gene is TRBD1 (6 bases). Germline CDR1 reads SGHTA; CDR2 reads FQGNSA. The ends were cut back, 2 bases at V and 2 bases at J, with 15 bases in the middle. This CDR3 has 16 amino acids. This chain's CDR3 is CASSLLIGQPQETQYF. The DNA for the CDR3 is TGTGCCAGCAGCTTATTGATTGGACAGCCTCAAGAGACCCAGTACTTC. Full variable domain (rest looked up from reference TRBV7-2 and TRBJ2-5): GAGVSQSPSNKVTEKGKDVELRCDPISGHTALYWYRQSLGQGLEFLIYFQGNSAPDKSGLPSDRFSAERTGGSVSTLTIQRTQQEDSAVYLCASSLLIGQPQETQYFGPGTRLLVL.

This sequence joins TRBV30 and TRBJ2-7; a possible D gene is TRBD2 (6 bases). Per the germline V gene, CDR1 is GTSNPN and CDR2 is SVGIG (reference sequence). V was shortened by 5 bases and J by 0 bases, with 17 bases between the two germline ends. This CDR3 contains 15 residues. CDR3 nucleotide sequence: TGTGCCTGGGACAGATCCGGGACTGCCTCCTACGAGCAGTACTTC. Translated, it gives CAWDRSGTASYEQYF.

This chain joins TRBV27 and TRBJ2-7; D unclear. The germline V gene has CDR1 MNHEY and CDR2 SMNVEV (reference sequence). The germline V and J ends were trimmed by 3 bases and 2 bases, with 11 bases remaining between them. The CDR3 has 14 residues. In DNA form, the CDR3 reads TGTGCCAGCAGTTTCCCCCCAATAGCCTACGAGCAGTACTTC. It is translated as CASSFPPIAYEQYF.

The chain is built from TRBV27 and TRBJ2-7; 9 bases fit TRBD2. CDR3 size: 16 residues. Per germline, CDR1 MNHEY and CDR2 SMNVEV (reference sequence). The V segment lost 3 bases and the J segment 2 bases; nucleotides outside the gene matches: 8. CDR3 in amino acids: CASSLAGGKGTYEQYF. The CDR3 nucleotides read TGTGCCAGCAGTTTGGCGGGGGGGAAAGGGACCTACGAGCAGTACTTC.

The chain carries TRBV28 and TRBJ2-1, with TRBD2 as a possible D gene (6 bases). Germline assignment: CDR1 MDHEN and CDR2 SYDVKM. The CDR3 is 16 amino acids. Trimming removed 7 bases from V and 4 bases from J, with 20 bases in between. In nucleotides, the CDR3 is TGTGCCAGCACCCTGGGATGGGGGGTCAAATACAATGAGCAGTTCTTC. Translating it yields CASTLGWGVKYNEQFF.

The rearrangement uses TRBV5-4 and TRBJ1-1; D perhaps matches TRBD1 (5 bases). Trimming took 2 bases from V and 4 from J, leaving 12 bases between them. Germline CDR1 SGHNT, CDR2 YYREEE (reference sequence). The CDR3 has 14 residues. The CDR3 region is CASSFPDTTTEAFF. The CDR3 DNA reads TGTGCCAGCAGCTTTCCGGACACTACCACTGAAGCTTTCTTT. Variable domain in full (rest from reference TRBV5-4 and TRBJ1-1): ETGVTQSPTHLIKTRGQQVTLRCSSQSGHNTVSWYQQALGQGPQFIFQYYREEENGRGNFPPRFSGLQFPNYSSELNVNALELDDSALYLCASSFPDTTTEAFFGQGTRLTVV.

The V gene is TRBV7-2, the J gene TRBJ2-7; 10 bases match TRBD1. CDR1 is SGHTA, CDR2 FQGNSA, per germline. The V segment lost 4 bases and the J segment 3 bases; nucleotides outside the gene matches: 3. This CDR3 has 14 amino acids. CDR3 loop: CASSSGTGVYEQYF. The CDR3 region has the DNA TGTGCCAGCAGCTCCGGGACAGGGGTCTACGAGCAGTACTTC.

The DNA for the CDR3 is TGTGCCAGCAGTTTACTCTACGAGCAGTACTTC. This translates into CASSLLYEQYF. The V and J genes are TRBV28 and TRBJ2-7; D call uncertain. With 2 bases removed from V and 3 bases from J, the gap between germline ends came to 2 bases. Per the germline V gene, CDR1 is MDHEN and CDR2 is SYDVKM. CDR3 length: 11 amino acids.

The CDR3 sequence: CASSQGGGRAGETQYF. For the CDR3, the DNA is TGCGCCAGCAGCCAAGGAGGCGGGAGGGCCGGTGAGACCCAGTACTTC. This chain links TRBV4-1 with TRBJ2-5; 9 positions match TRBD2. Germline trimming cut 1 base from V and 5 bases from J; bases unmatched to any gene: 8. CDR1 MGHRA and CDR2 YSYEKL come from the germline V gene. The CDR3 contains 16 residues.

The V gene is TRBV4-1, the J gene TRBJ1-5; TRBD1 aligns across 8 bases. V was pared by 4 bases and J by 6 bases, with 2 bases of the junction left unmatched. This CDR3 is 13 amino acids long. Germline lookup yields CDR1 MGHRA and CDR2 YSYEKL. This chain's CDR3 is CASSLTGVQPQHF. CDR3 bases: TGCGCCAGCAGCCTGACAGGGGTTCAGCCCCAGCATTTT.

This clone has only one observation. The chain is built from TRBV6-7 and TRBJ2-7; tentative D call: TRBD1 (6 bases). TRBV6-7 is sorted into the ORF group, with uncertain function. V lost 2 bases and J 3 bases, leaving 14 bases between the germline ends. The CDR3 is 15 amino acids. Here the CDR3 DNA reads TGTGCCAGCAGTTACCGGGACAAACACAGCTACGAGCAGTACTTC. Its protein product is CASSYRDKHSYEQYF.

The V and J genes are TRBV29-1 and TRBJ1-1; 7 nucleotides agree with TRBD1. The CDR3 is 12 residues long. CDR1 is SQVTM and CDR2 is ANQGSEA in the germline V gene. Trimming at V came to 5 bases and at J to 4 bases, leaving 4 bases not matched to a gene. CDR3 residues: CSVSGTATEAFF. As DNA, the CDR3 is TGCAGCGTTTCCGGGACAGCCACTGAAGCTTTCTTT.

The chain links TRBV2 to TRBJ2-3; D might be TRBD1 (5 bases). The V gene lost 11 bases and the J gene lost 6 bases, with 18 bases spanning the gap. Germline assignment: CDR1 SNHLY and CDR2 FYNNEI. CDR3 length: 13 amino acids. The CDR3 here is CAGKPVAGDTQYF. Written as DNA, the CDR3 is TGTGCCGGTAAACCGGTCGCAGGGGATACGCAGTATTTT. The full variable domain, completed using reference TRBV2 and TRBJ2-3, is EPEVTQTPSHQVTQMGQEVILRCVPISNHLYFYWYRQILGQKVEFLVSFYNNEISEKSEIFDDQFSVERPDGSNFTLKIRSTKLEDSAMYFCAGKPVAGDTQYFGPGTRLTVL.

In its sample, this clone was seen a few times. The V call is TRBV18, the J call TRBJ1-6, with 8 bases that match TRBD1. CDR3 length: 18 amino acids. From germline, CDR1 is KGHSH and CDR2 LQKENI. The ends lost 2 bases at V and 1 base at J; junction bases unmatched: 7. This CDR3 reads CASSPFEGQGSYNSPLHF. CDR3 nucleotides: TGTGCCAGCTCACCATTCGAAGGACAGGGATCCTATAATTCACCCCTCCACTTT.

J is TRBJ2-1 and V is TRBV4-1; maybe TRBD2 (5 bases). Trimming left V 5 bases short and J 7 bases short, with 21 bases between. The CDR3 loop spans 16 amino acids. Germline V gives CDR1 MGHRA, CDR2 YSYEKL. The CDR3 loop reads CASSETGLALSNEQFF. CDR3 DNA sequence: TGCGCCAGCAGCGAAACGGGGTTAGCATTGTCTAATGAGCAGTTCTTC.

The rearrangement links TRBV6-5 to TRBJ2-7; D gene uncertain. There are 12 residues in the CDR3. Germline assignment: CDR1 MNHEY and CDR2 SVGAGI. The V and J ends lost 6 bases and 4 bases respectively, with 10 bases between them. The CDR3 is CASSPDGYEQYF. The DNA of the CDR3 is TGTGCCAGCAGCCCCGACGGGTACGAGCAGTACTTC.

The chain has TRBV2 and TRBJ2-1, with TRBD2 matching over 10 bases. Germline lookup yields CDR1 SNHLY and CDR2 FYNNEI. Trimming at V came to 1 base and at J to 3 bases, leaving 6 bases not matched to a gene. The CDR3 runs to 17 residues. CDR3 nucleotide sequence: TGTGCCAGCAGTGAAGATCTAGCGGGGGCCATCTACAATGAGCAGTTCTTC. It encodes CASSEDLAGAIYNEQFF.

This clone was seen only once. For the CDR3, the DNA is TGTGCCAGCAGCGAGATAAGCGACACTGAAGCTTTCTTT. This sequence encodes CASSEISDTEAFF. The V and J genes are TRBV5-6 and TRBJ1-1; D gene uncertain. The germline V and J ends were trimmed by 4 bases and 3 bases, with 10 bases remaining between them. CDR3 length: 13 amino acids. Germline V gives CDR1 SGHDT, CDR2 YYEEEE.

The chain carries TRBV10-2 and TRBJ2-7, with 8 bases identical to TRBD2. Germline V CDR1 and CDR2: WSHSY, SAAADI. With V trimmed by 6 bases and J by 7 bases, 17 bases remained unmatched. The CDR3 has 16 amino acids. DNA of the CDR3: TGCGCCAGCAGGCCCGCCCTAGCGGGTGGATCGTGGGAGCAGTACTTC. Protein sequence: CASRPALAGGSWEQYF.

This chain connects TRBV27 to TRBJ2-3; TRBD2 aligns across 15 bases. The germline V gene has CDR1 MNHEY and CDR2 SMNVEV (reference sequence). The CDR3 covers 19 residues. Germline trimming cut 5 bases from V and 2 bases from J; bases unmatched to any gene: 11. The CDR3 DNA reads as TGTGCCAGCAGTCGGAACCCATGGACTAGCGGGAGGGTCACAGATACGCAGTATTTT. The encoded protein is CASSRNPWTSGRVTDTQYF.